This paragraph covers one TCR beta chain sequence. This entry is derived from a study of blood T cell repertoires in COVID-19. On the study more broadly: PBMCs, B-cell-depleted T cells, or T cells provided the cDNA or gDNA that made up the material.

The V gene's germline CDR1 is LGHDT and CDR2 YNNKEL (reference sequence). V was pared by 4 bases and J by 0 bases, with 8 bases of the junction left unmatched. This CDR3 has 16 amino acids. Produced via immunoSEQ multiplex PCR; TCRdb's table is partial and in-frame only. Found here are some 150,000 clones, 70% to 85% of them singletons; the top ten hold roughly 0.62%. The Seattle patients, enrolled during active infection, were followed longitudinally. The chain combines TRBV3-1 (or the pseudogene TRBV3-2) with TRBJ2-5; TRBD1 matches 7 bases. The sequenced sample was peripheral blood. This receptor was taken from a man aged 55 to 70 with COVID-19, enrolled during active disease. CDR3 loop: CASSPRQGTYQETQYF. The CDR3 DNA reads TGTGCCAGCAGCCCCAGACAGGGCACCTACCAAGAGACCCAGTACTTC.